Following are 32 T cell receptor beta chains from one sample sequenced in a study of shared clonotypes between healthy human individuals. The method was immunoSEQ multiplex PCR; TCRdb's version includes in-frame clones alone and lacks a portion of them. Here the sample spans about a million clones, about 75% being singletons. The specimen sequenced was memory CD4+ T cells sorted from blood. Subset meaning: CD45RA-negative fraction. The receptors shown here come from a man between 18 and 35 years old in good health.

This chain uses TRBV7-2 with TRBJ2-5; D is possibly TRBD2 (6 bases). Germline V gene lookup returns CDR1 SGHTA and CDR2 FQGNSA. V lost 5 bases, J lost 5 bases, and 15 bases lay in between. CDR3 length equals 14 residues. CDR3 in amino acids: CASSIGGPVETQYF. The CDR3 DNA reads TGTGCCAGCAGCATCGGAGGGCCCGTGGAGACCCAGTACTTC.

This clone appeared once. Other DNA sequences in this sample translate to the same CDR3. DNA for the CDR3: TGTGCCAGCAGCTTGGCCGGGGGACGTGAGCAGTACTTC. Residues: CASSLAGGREQYF. This chain uses TRBV5-4 with TRBJ2-7; TRBD2 is a possible D gene (6 bases). This CDR3 contains 13 residues. Germline V gives CDR1 SGHNT, CDR2 YYREEE (reference sequence). V lost 0 bases and J lost 7, with 11 bases in between.

V gene TRBV5-4 combines with J gene TRBJ2-2; D call uncertain. Per the germline V gene, CDR1 is SGHNT and CDR2 is YYREEE (reference sequence). The germline V and J ends were trimmed by 2 bases and 0 bases, with 8 bases remaining between them. This CDR3 comprises 15 residues. The CDR3 loop is CASSFEAANTGELFF. DNA of the CDR3: TGTGCCAGCAGCTTCGAGGCAGCGAACACCGGGGAGCTGTTTTTT.

The chain carries TRBV30 and TRBJ1-1; TRBD1 might be the D (5 bases). The CDR3 runs to 16 residues. Germline V gene lookup returns CDR1 GTSNPN and CDR2 SVGIG (reference sequence). The V and J ends lost 0 bases and 6 bases respectively, with 20 bases between them. The DNA of the CDR3 is TGTGCCTGGAGTGTATTAGGGCTTTCCGGGGGTTCTGAAGCTTTCTTT. This encodes CAWSVLGLSGGSEAFF.

V is TRBV5-1 and J is TRBJ2-2, with TRBD2 as a possible D gene (5 bases). The germline V gene has CDR1 SGHRS and CDR2 YFSETQ. This CDR3 region has 15 residues. V was shortened by 2 bases and J by 5 bases, with 13 bases between the two germline ends. In DNA form, the CDR3 reads TGCGCCAGCAGCTTACGGGAAGGGCGGACCGGGGAGCTGTTTTTT. This codes for CASSLREGRTGELFF.

The CDR3 region has the DNA TGTGCCAGCAGTTTTGGGCAGGTAAATCAGCCCCAGCATTTT. Its protein product is CASSFGQVNQPQHF. The chain has TRBV27 and TRBJ1-5; D gene uncertain. Germline V gene lookup returns CDR1 MNHEY and CDR2 SMNVEV (reference sequence). The V end was cut by 3 bases, the J end by 4 bases, with 10 bases between. The CDR3 has 14 amino acids.

V and J are TRBV30 and TRBJ2-5; TRBD2 aligns across 9 bases. Germline V gene sequence: CDR1 GTSNPN, CDR2 SVGIG (reference sequence). CDR3 length equals 13 residues. V lost 6 bases and J lost 5; bases outside the gene matches: 7. The CDR3 DNA sequence: TGTGCCTGCCGAAGTGGGACTAGCGAGACCCAGTACTTC. Translating gives CACRSGTSETQYF.

This clone turned up a few times. The same CDR3 is also encoded by other DNA sequences in this sample. This rearrangement joins TRBV9 to TRBJ2-3; D possibly corresponds to TRBD1 (5 bases). V shed 0 bases and J shed 4 bases, with 9 bases lying between them. The germline gives CDR1 SGDLS, CDR2 YYNGEE. The CDR3 has 14 residues. In DNA, the CDR3 is TGTGCCAGCAGCGTAGGGGGCGTCGCAGATACGCAGTATTTT. Amino acid sequence: CASSVGGVADTQYF.

The chain recombines TRBV6-1 with TRBJ1-6; 7 nucleotides line up with TRBD1. This CDR3 is built from 15 residues. Germline V lookup: CDR1 MNHNS, CDR2 SASEGT. J was trimmed by 6 bases and V by 6 bases; bases with no gene match: 8. The CDR3 protein is CASSGRDSINSPLHF. In nucleotides, the CDR3 is TGTGCCAGCAGCGGACGGGACAGCATTAATTCACCCCTCCACTTT.

V usage is TRBV29-1 and J usage is TRBJ2-3; D is possibly TRBD1 (6 bases). Per germline, CDR1 SQVTM and CDR2 ANQGSEA. Trimming removed 4 bases from V and 2 bases from J, with 16 bases in between. The CDR3 is made up of 15 amino acids. The CDR3 loop is CSVGPGAGVTDTQYF. The CDR3 nucleotides are TGCAGCGTTGGGCCCGGGGCAGGGGTCACAGATACGCAGTATTTT.

J is TRBJ2-7 and V is TRBV6-5; a possible D gene is TRBD2 (5 bases). Germline-derived CDR1 and CDR2 are MNHEY and SVGAGI. V lost 0 bases and J lost 6, with 12 bases in between. The CDR3 is 14 amino acids. CDR3 in DNA: TGTGCCAGCAGTTACTCGAGCCGGGCGGGCGAGCAGTACTTC. Protein sequence: CASSYSSRAGEQYF.

The CDR3, as DNA: TGTGCCAGCAGACAGGGTATCCAAAGCAATCAGCCCCAGCATTTT. Protein product: CASRQGIQSNQPQHF. J is TRBJ1-5 and V is TRBV6-5, with a tentative D call TRBD1 (6 bases). V shed 6 bases and J shed 1 base, with 13 bases lying between them. The CDR3 is made up of 15 amino acids. Germline CDR1 reads MNHEY; CDR2 reads SVGAGI.

V is TRBV7-8 and J is TRBJ2-7, with D possibly matching TRBD1 (6 bases). CDR1 is SGHVS, CDR2 FQNEAQ, per germline. CDR3 size: 15 residues. The V end was cut by 4 bases, the J end by 2 bases, with 15 bases between. The CDR3 nucleotides are TGTGCCAGCAGCTCCCAAGTCAGGGGACCCTACGAGCAGTACTTC. Its protein product is CASSSQVRGPYEQYF.

The chain has TRBV7-2 and TRBJ2-2; maybe TRBD2 (5 bases). The V end was cut by 1 base, the J end by 6 bases, with 6 bases between. Germline-derived CDR1 and CDR2 are SGHTA and FQGNSA. This CDR3 contains 13 residues. The CDR3 sequence: CASSLEEAGELFF. The DNA for the CDR3 is TGTGCCAGCAGCTTAGAGGAGGCCGGGGAGCTGTTTTTT.

The chain is built from TRBV5-1 and TRBJ2-1; 9 nucleotides match TRBD1. Germline trimming cut 6 bases from V and 7 bases from J; bases unmatched to any gene: 17. The germline CDR1 and CDR2 sequences are SGHRS and YFSETQ. The CDR3 totals 17 residues. The CDR3 reads CASIRSPRDREWNEQFF. The DNA for the CDR3 is TGCGCCAGCATCCGAAGCCCCCGGGACAGGGAATGGAATGAGCAGTTCTTC. Variable domain in full (rest from reference TRBV5-1 and TRBJ2-1): KAGVTQTPRYLIKTRGQQVTLSCSPISGHRSVSWYQQTPGQGLQFLFEYFSETQRNKGNFPGRFSGRQFSNSRSEMNVSTLELGDSALYLCASIRSPRDREWNEQFFGPGTRLTVL.

V gene TRBV25-1 combines with J gene TRBJ1-4, with TRBD1 as a possible D gene (5 bases). The CDR3 is 16 residues long. Looked up from germline, CDR1 is MGHDK and CDR2 is SYGVNS. Trimming removed 2 bases from V and 4 bases from J, with 14 bases in between. CDR3 DNA sequence: TGTGCCAGCAGTGAAGGGCAGGGCGGACTTAATGAAAAACTGTTTTTT. As protein: CASSEGQGGLNEKLFF. The full variable domain, in which reference TRBV25-1 and TRBJ1-4 provide the parts outside the CDR3, is EADIYQTPRYLVIGTGKKITLECSQTMGHDKMYWYQQDPGMELHLIHYSYGVNSTEKGDLSSESTVSRIRTEHFPLTLESARPSHTSQYLCASSEGQGGLNEKLFFGSGTQLSVL.

This chain connects TRBV10-3 to TRBJ2-7, with D unclear. The CDR3 has 13 residues. The ends were cut back, 4 bases at V and 3 bases at J, with 10 bases in the middle. Germline V gives CDR1 ENHRY, CDR2 SYGVKD. The CDR3 spells CAISVGPGYEQYF. In nucleotides, the CDR3 is TGTGCCATCAGTGTCGGTCCGGGCTACGAGCAGTACTTC.

J is TRBJ1-2 and V is TRBV4-1; D unresolved. The CDR3 runs to 15 residues. The germline CDR1 and CDR2 sequences are MGHRA and YSYEKL. V dropped 0 bases and J dropped 0 bases, with 8 bases sitting between them. In nucleotides, the CDR3 is TGCGCCAGCAGCCAAGAGGCGGTAGCTAACTATGGCTACACCTTC. Amino acids: CASSQEAVANYGYTF.

This clone was counted only a few times. This sequence joins TRBV14 and TRBJ2-7; D assignment may be TRBD1 or TRBD2 (6 bases each). The ends were cut back, 1 base at V and 0 bases at J, with 13 bases in the middle. The germline gives CDR1 SGHDN, CDR2 FVKESK. CDR3 length: 16 residues. CDR3 in DNA: TGTGCCAGCAGCCAAGTACCGGGGGCGCGCTCCTACGAGCAGTACTTC. This encodes CASSQVPGARSYEQYF.

This chain joins TRBV9 and TRBJ2-7, with 9 bases lining up with TRBD2. The CDR3 spans 16 residues. V shed 0 bases, J shed 5 bases, and the junction held 9 bases outside the gene matches. CDR1 SGDLS and CDR2 YYNGEE come from the germline V gene. The CDR3 sequence is CASSVASLAGTHEQYF. CDR3 in DNA: TGTGCCAGCAGCGTAGCTAGTCTAGCGGGAACACACGAGCAGTACTTC.

The chain employs TRBV5-4 and TRBJ2-1; 9 bases fit TRBD2. The CDR3 length is 16 residues. Germline trimming cut 0 bases from V and 15 bases from J; bases unmatched to any gene: 16. Germline CDR1 reads SGHNT; CDR2 reads YYREEE (reference sequence). CDR3 in DNA: TGTGCCAGCAGCTTGGATGGCGGGAGGGCCACTCCGGGTGCGTTCTTC. Translated, it gives CASSLDGGRATPGAFF.

As concerns this clone: Other DNA sequences within the sample encode an identical CDR3. The CDR3 DNA follows: TGTGCCAGCTCTCCGCCTATCCCGAACACCGGGGAGCTGTTTTTT. Amino acids: CASSPPIPNTGELFF. The chain recombines TRBV18 with TRBJ2-2; D unresolved. Trimming took 6 bases from V and 0 from J, leaving 11 bases between them. Germline CDR1 is KGHSH and CDR2 is LQKENI. The CDR3 covers 15 residues.

The genes are TRBV5-1 and TRBJ1-2, with D perhaps matching TRBD1 (6 bases). Germline CDR1 reads SGHRS; CDR2 reads YFSETQ. This CDR3 spans 13 amino acids. The V end lost 2 bases, the J end lost 8 bases, and 13 bases lay between the germline ends. The CDR3 region has the DNA TGCGCCAGCAGCTTTATCGCAGGGGCAGGCTACACCTTC. It yields the protein CASSFIAGAGYTF.

V usage is TRBV30 and J usage is TRBJ1-6; D is uncertain. V was cut by 2 bases and J by 5 bases, with 16 bases left in between. The germline gives CDR1 GTSNPN, CDR2 SVGIG (reference sequence). There are 16 residues in the CDR3. For the CDR3, the DNA is TGTGCCTGGAGTCGATTAAACCCCGGAAATAATTCACCCCTCCACTTT. This codes for CAWSRLNPGNNSPLHF.

The CDR3: CASSQGWGRIQETQYF. Written as DNA, the CDR3 is TGCGCCAGCAGCCAAGGGTGGGGCCGCATCCAAGAGACCCAGTACTTC. The J gene is TRBJ2-5, the V gene TRBV4-1; D may be TRBD1 (5 bases). Germline assignment: CDR1 MGHRA and CDR2 YSYEKL. V lost 1 base and J 1 base, leaving 13 bases between the germline ends. The CDR3 length is 16 residues.

The count of this clone is one. The chain joins TRBV6-5 to TRBJ2-7; D possibly corresponds to TRBD1 (6 bases). The CDR3 loop spans 13 amino acids. V lost 5 bases and J lost 4, with 12 bases in between. Germline CDR1 reads MNHEY; CDR2 reads SVGAGI. The CDR3 here is CASSQTGQYEQYF. In DNA form, the CDR3 reads TGTGCCAGCAGTCAAACAGGGCAGTACGAGCAGTACTTC.

The chain is built from TRBV5-6 and TRBJ2-1; D is tentatively TRBD1 or TRBD2 (6 bases each). V was clipped by 4 bases and J by 8 bases, with 22 bases between them. Germline V gene data show CDR1 as SGHDT and CDR2 as YYEEEE. The CDR3 covers 16 residues. Here the CDR3 reads CASSALTLRGRDEQFF. The DNA of the CDR3 is TGTGCCAGCAGCGCGCTGACGTTACGGGGGCGCGATGAGCAGTTCTTC.

This clone was counted only a few times. This sequence joins TRBV9 and TRBJ1-2; no clear D. Germline V gene data show CDR1 as SGDLS and CDR2 as YYNGEE. V was clipped by 5 bases and J by 4 bases, with 6 bases between them. The CDR3 length is 11 residues. The CDR3 spells CASRTSYGYTF. In DNA, the CDR3 is TGTGCCAGCAGAACAAGCTATGGCTACACCTTC.

This clone was found a few times. The chain couples TRBV6-1 to TRBJ2-2, with D perhaps TRBD1 (5 bases). The V end was cut by 6 bases, the J end by 9 bases, with 14 bases between. In germline, CDR1 is MNHNS, CDR2 SASEGT. The CDR3 totals 13 residues. The CDR3 coding sequence is TGTGCCAGCAGCGGCAGGGTATCGAGGGAGCTGTTTTTT. Protein sequence: CASSGRVSRELFF.

This clone occurred many times. The gene calls are TRBV7-2 and TRBJ1-2; D remains unclear. Trimming cost V 1 base and J 8 bases, with 14 bases left between them. The CDR3 is 14 amino acids. The germline V gene has CDR1 SGHTA and CDR2 FQGNSA. In nucleotides, the CDR3 is TGTGCCAGCAGCTTAGTTGCTGTCACGGGAGGCTACACCTTC. It translates to CASSLVAVTGGYTF.

This sequence joins TRBV7-9 and TRBJ1-2; 7 bases line up with TRBD1. Trimming took 6 bases from V and 8 from J; bases not matched to a gene: 12. CDR1 is SEHNR and CDR2 is FQNEAQ in the germline V gene (reference sequence). CDR3 length: 14 amino acids. CDR3 amino acids: CASRRQGGEGGYTF. The CDR3 region has the DNA TGTGCCAGCAGACGACAGGGTGGGGAAGGAGGCTACACCTTC.

The chain carries TRBV10-3 and TRBJ2-5; 7 bases map to TRBD2. Germline CDR1 and CDR2: ENHRY and SYGVKD. Trimming removed 4 bases from V and 1 base from J; junction bases left unmatched: 6. The CDR3 is made up of 15 amino acids. The chain's CDR3 is CAISVASGGQETQYF. The CDR3 bases are TGTGCCATCAGTGTAGCTAGCGGAGGCCAAGAGACCCAGTACTTC.